Given below is one T cell receptor beta chain in context. TCRdb ran MiXCR on the RT-PCR reads and lists one entry per CDR3 protein. The sample has hundreds of thousands of distinct CDR3 sequences; 14% are singletons. Germline lookup yields CDR1 MNHNS and CDR2 SASEGT. This CDR3 comprises 12 residues. The germline V and J ends were trimmed by 8 bases and 3 bases, with 10 bases remaining between them. This sequence originates from a female donor in good health, serving as a healthy control. Material: memory CD4+ T cells from blood. This sequence joins TRBV6-1 and TRBJ1-1; perhaps TRBD1 as D (5 bases). The CDR3 loop is CASVWGDTEAFF. The CDR3 nucleotides are TGTGCCAGCGTTTGGGGGGACACTGAAGCTTTCTTT.